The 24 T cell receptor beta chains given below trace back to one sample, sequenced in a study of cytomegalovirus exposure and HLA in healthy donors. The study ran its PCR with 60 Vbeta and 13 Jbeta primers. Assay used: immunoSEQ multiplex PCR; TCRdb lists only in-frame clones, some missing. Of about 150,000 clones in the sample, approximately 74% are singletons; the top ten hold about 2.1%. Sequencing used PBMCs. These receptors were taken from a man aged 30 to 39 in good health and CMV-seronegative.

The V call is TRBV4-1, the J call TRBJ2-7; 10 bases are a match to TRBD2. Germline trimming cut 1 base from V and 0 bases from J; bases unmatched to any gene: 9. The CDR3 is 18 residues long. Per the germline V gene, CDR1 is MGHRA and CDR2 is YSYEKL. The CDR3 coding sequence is TGCGCCAGCAGCCAAGGGCTAGCGGGGGATATCAGCTCCTACGAGCAGTACTTC. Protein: CASSQGLAGDISSYEQYF.

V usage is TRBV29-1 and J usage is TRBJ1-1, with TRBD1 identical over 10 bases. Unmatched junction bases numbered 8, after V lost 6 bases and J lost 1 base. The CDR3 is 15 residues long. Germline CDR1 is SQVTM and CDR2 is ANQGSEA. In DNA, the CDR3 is TGCAGCGTCATGGGACAGGGGTGGGCGAACACTGAAGCTTTCTTT. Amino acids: CSVMGQGWANTEAFF.

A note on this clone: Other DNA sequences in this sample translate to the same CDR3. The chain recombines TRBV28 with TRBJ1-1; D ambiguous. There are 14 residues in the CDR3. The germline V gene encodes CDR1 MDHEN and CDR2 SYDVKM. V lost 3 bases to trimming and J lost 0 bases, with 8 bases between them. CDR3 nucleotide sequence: TGTGCCAGCAGTTTGCGGGGATTGAACACTGAAGCTTTCTTT. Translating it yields CASSLRGLNTEAFF.

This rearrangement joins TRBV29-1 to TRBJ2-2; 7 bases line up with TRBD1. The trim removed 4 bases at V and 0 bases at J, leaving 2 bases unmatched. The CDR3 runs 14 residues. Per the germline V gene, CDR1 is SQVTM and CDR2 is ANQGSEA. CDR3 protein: CSVGQGANTGELFF. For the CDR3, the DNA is TGCAGCGTTGGTCAGGGGGCGAACACCGGGGAGCTGTTTTTT.

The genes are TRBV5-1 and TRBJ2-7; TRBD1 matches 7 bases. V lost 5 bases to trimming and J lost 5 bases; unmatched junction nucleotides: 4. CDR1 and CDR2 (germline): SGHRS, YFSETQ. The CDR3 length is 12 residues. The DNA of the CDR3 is TGCGCCAGCAGTGCCAGGGGGAACGAGCAGTACTTC. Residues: CASSARGNEQYF.

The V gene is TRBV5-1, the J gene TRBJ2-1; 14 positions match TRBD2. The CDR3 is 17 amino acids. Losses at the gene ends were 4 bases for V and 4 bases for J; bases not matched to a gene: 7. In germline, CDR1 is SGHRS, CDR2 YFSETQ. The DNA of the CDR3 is TGCGCCAGCAGCCTCGGGACTAGCGGGGGCTATTACAATGAGCAGTTCTTC. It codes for CASSLGTSGGYYNEQFF.

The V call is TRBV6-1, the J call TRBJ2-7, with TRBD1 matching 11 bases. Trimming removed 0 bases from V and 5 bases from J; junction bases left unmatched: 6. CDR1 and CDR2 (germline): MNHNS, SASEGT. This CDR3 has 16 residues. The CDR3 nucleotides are TGTGCCAGCAGTGAAGCCCTCGGACAGGGGGCCAACGAGCAGTACTTC. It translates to CASSEALGQGANEQYF.

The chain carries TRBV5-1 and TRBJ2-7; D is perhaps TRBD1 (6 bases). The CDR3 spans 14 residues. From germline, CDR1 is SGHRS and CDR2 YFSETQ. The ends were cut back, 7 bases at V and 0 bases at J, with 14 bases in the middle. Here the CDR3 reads CASSPRDISYEQYF. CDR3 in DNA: TGCGCCAGCTCCCCTCGGGACATCTCCTACGAGCAGTACTTC. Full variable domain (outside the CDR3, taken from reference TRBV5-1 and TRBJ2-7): KAGVTQTPRYLIKTRGQQVTLSCSPISGHRSVSWYQQTPGQGLQFLFEYFSETQRNKGNFPGRFSGRQFSNSRSEMNVSTLELGDSALYLCASSPRDISYEQYFGPGTRLTVT.

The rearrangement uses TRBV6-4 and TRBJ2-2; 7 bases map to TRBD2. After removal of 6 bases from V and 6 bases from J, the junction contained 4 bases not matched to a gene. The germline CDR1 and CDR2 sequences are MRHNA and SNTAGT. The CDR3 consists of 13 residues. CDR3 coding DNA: TGTGCCAGCAGCCTGACTAGCTCCGGGGAGCTGTTTTTT. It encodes CASSLTSSGELFF.

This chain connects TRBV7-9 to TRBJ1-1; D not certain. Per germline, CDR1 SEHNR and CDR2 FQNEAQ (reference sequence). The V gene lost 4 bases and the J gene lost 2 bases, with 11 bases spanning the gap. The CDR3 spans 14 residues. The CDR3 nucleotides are TGTGCCAGCAGCTCCGGCAGGACTAACACTGAAGCTTTCTTT. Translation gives CASSSGRTNTEAFF.

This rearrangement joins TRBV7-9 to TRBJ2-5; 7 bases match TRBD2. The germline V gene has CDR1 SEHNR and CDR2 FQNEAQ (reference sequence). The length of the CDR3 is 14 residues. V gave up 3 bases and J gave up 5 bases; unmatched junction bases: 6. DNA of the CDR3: TGTGCCAGCAGCTTTTGGGGAGGGGTTGAGACCCAGTACTTC. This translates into CASSFWGGVETQYF.

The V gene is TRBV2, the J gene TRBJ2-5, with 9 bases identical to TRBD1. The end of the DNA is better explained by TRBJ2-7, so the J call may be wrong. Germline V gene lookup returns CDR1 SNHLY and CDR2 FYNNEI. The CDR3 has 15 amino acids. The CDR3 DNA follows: TGTGCCAGCAGTAGTCAGACAGGGGGAGCCTACGAGCAGTACTTC. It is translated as CASSSQTGGAYEQYF.

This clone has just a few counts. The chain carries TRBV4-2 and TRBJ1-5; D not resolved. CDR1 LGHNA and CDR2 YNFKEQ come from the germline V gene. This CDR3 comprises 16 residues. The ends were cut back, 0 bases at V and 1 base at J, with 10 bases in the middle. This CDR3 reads CASSQEAGGSNQPQHF. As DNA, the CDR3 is TGTGCCAGCAGCCAAGAAGCGGGTGGCAGCAATCAGCCCCAGCATTTT.

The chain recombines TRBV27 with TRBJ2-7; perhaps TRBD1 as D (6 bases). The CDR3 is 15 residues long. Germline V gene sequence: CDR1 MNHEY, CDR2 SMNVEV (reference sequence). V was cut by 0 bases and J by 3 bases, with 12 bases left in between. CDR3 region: CASSLSQGSIYEQYF. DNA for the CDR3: TGTGCCAGCAGTTTATCCCAGGGGAGTATCTACGAGCAGTACTTC.

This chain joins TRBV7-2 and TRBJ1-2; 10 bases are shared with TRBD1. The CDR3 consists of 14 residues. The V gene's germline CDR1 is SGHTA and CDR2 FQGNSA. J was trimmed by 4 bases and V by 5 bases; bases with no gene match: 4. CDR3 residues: CASSPRTGGYGYTF. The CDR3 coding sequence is TGTGCCAGCAGCCCTAGGACAGGGGGCTATGGCTACACCTTC.

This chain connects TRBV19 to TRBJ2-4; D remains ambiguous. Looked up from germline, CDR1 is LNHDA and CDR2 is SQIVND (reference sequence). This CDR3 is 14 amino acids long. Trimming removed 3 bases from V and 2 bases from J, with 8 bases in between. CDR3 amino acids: CASSMGPSKNIQYF. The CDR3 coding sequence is TGTGCCAGTAGTATGGGCCCTTCCAAAAACATTCAGTACTTC.

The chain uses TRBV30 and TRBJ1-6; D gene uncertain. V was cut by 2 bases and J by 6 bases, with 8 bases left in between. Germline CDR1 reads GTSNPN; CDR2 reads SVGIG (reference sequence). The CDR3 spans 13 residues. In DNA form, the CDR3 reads TGTGCCTGGAGTATGCAGATTAATTCACCCCTCCACTTT. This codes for CAWSMQINSPLHF.

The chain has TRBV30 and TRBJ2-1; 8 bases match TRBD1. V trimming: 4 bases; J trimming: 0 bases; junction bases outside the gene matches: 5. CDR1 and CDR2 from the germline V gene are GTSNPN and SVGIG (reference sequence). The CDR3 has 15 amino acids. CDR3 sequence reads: CAWMQGASSYNEQFF. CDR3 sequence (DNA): TGTGCCTGGATGCAGGGGGCCAGCTCCTACAATGAGCAGTTCTTC.

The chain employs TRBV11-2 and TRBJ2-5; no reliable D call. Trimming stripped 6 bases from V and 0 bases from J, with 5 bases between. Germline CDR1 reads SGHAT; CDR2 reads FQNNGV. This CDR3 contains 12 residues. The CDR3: CASSPYQETQYF. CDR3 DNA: TGTGCCAGCAGTCCGTACCAAGAGACCCAGTACTTC. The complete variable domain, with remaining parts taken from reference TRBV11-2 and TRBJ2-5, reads EAGVAQSPRYKIIEKRQSVAFWCNPISGHATLYWYQQILGQGPKLLIQFQNNGVVDDSQLPKDRFSAERLKGVDSTLKIQPAKLEDSAVYLCASSPYQETQYFGPGTRLLVL.

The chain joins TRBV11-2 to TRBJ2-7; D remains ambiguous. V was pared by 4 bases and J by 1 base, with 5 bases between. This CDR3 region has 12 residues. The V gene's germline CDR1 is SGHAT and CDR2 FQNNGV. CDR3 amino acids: CASSSLSYEQYF. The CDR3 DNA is TGTGCCAGCAGCTCGCTATCCTACGAGCAGTACTTC.

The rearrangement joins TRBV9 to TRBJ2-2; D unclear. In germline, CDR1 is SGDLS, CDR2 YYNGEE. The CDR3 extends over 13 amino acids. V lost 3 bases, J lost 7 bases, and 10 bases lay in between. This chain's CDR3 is CASSAVVGGELFF. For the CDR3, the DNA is TGTGCCAGCAGCGCCGTAGTCGGCGGGGAGCTGTTTTTT.

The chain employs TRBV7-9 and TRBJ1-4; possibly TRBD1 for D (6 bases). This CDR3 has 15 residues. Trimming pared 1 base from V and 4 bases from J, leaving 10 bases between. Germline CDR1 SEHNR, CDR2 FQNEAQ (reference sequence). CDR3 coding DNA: TGTGCCAGCAGCTTAGACACAGGGATTAATGAAAAACTGTTTTTT. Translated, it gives CASSLDTGINEKLFF.

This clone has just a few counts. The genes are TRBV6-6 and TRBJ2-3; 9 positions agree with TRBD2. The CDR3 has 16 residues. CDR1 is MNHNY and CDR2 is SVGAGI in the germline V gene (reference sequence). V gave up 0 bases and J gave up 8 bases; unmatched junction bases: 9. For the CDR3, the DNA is TGTGCCAGCAGTTACTCGGCTAGCGGGGAGTTCAGTACGCAGTATTTT. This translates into CASSYSASGEFSTQYF.

Written as DNA, the CDR3 is TGTGCCAGCAGCCACCGGGACTTTAGAGAGACCCAGTACTTC. This sequence encodes CASSHRDFRETQYF. The rearrangement uses TRBV14 and TRBJ2-5, with D possibly matching TRBD2 (6 bases). The CDR3 totals 14 residues. Germline CDR1 and CDR2: SGHDN and FVKESK. V was shortened by 3 bases and J by 4 bases, with 12 bases between the two germline ends.